The 9 T cell receptor beta chains below all came from one sample that was sequenced in a study of T cell repertoires in aging, cancer and after chemotherapy. Rearranged V-D-J TRB sequences were amplified with a mixed TRB-A/B primer pool. Each CDR3 protein gets one entry after TCRdb re-called the multiplex PCR reads with MiXCR. Of about 6,200 distinct CDR3 sequences detected, 25% to 30% appear once; the ten largest clones hold around 3.9%. TCR beta rearrangements were amplified from peripheral blood genomic DNA. Sequenced sample: blood. The receptor set was obtained from a human donor in good health.

By sample fraction, this clonotype is medium-sized. The chain employs TRBV19 and TRBJ2-4; no clear D gene. The CDR3 consists of 17 residues. V lost 4 bases and J 1 base, leaving 17 bases between the germline ends. The germline gives CDR1 LNHDA, CDR2 SQIVND (reference sequence). The CDR3 DNA follows: TGTGCCAGTAGTACTACCCGAGGTGCGAAGGCCAAAAACATTCAGTACTTC. It yields the protein CASSTTRGAKAKNIQYF. The whole variable domain, remainder taken from reference TRBV19 and TRBJ2-4, is DGGITQSPKYLFRKEGQNVTLSCEQNLNHDAMYWYRQDPGQGLRLIYYSQIVNDFQKGDIAEGYSVSREKKESFPLTVTSAQKNPTAFYLCASSTTRGAKAKNIQYFGAGTRLSVL.

This clonotype ranks as medium-sized. The chain has TRBV10-1 and TRBJ2-1; 7 bases align to TRBD2. Germline V gene sequence: CDR1 WNHNN, CDR2 SYGVQD (reference sequence). J was trimmed by 3 bases and V by 5 bases; bases with no gene match: 10. The CDR3 has 16 residues. The CDR3: CASSQGGRWDYNEQFF. The CDR3 coding sequence is TGCGCCAGCAGTCAGGGAGGGAGATGGGACTACAATGAGCAGTTCTTC.

This chain connects TRBV27 to TRBJ2-5; D perhaps matches TRBD1 (5 bases). Germline CDR1 MNHEY, CDR2 SMNVEV (reference sequence). V lost 0 bases to trimming and J lost 9 bases, with 11 bases between them. The CDR3 has 13 residues. CDR3 nucleotide sequence: TGTGCCAGCAGTTTATCTGGGGTGGGGCCCCAGTACTTC. It encodes CASSLSGVGPQYF.

The V and J genes are TRBV28 and TRBJ2-7; D ambiguous. The V end was cut by 3 bases, the J end by 3 bases, with 12 bases between. Germline V lookup: CDR1 MDHEN, CDR2 SYDVKM. CDR3 length: 14 residues. CDR3 in amino acids: CASSFGLRNYEQYF. CDR3 DNA: TGTGCCAGCAGTTTTGGGCTCCGTAACTACGAGCAGTACTTC.

This clonotype counts as medium-sized. The V gene is TRBV13, the J gene TRBJ2-1, with 10 bases identical to TRBD2. The CDR3 contains 16 residues. J was trimmed by 8 bases and V by 3 bases; bases with no gene match: 10. CDR1 is PRHDT, CDR2 FYEKMQ, per germline (reference sequence). The CDR3 DNA sequence: TGTGCCAGCAGCTTGAAGCGGGAGGGACCAGTGGATGAGCAGTTCTTC. As protein: CASSLKREGPVDEQFF.

By frequency in the sample, this clonotype is medium-sized. The V gene is TRBV6-2 or TRBV6-3, the J gene TRBJ2-3, with TRBD2 identical over 11 bases. V shed 6 bases and J 1 base; nucleotides not matched to a gene: 3. Germline-derived CDR1 and CDR2 are MNHEY and SVGEGT. The CDR3 is 15 amino acids. The CDR3 region has the DNA TGTGCCAGCAGCCCGGGACTAGCGGGCACAGATACGCAGTATTTT. Its protein is CASSPGLAGTDTQYF.

This clonotype is medium-sized within its sample. This sequence joins TRBV15 and TRBJ2-7, with a weak D call TRBD1 (5 bases). The V and J ends lost 2 bases and 1 base respectively, with 18 bases between them. CDR3 length: 17 residues. The V gene's germline CDR1 is LNHNV and CDR2 YYDKDF (reference sequence). In nucleotides, the CDR3 is TGTGCCACCAGCAGAAATCAAGGGGTGGTGGGGTCCTACGAGCAGTACTTC. This sequence encodes CATSRNQGVVGSYEQYF.

Relative to its sample, this clonotype is medium-sized (0.01 to 0.1%). The genes are TRBV6-5 and TRBJ1-2; perhaps TRBD1 as D (5 bases). The CDR3 loop spans 14 amino acids. The V end was cut by 5 bases, the J end by 4 bases, with 14 bases between. CDR1 and CDR2 (germline): MNHEY, SVGAGI. The CDR3 loop is CASSPDIPSYGYTF. The CDR3, as DNA: TGTGCCAGCAGTCCGGACATCCCGTCCTATGGCTACACCTTC.

This clonotype is deemed medium-sized. The chain carries TRBV7-3 and TRBJ2-1; 7 nucleotides match TRBD2. The CDR3 is 14 amino acids. Per the germline V gene, CDR1 is SGHTA and CDR2 is FQGTGA. The V and J ends lost 2 bases and 5 bases, in that order; junction bases with no gene match: 3. The DNA for the CDR3 is TGTGCCAGCAGCTTAGAGCGGGACCACAATGAGCAGTTCTTC. This sequence encodes CASSLERDHNEQFF.